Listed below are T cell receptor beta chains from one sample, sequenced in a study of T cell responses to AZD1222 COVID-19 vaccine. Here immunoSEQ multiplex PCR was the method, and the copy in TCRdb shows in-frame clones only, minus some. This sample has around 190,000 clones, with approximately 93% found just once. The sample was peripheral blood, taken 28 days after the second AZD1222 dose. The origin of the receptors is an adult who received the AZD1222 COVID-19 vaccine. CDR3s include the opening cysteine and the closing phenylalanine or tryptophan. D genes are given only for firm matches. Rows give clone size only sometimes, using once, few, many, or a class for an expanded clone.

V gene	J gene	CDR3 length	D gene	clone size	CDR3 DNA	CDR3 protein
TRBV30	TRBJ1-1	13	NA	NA	TGTGCCTGGAGAAATAGGTTGAACACTGAAGCTTTCTTT	CAWRNRLNTEAFF
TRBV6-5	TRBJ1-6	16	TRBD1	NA	TGTGCCAGCAGTTACGGGGACAGGAGGAATAATTCACCCCTCCACTTT	CASSYGDRRNNSPLHF
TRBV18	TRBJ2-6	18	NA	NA	TGTGCCAGCTCACCACCCGGGACTCCCCGCTCTGGGGCCAACGTCCTGACTTTC	CASSPPGTPRSGANVLTF
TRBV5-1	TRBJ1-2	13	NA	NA	TGCGCCAGCAGCTTGGAAGAGGGGTCTGGCTACACCTTC	CASSLEEGSGYTF
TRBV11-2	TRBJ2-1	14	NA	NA	TGTGCCAGCAGCTTAGATCAGACTCTCAATGAGCAGTTCTTC	CASSLDQTLNEQFF
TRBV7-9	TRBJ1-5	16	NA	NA	TGTGCCAGCAGCTTTGGAGGGAGTCTTGGGAATCAGCCCCAGCATTTT	CASSFGGSLGNQPQHF
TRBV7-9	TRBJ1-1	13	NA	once	TGTGCCAGCAATCTTGGGGGGCAGACTGAAGCTTTCTTT	CASNLGGQTEAFF
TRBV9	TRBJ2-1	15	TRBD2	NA	TGTGCCAGCAGCGTAGTTGATAGCGGGTACGATGAGCAGTTCTTC	CASSVVDSGYDEQFF
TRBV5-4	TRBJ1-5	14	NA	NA	TGTGCCAGCAGCTTGGGGGGGGCTAATCAGCCCCAGCATTTT	CASSLGGANQPQHF
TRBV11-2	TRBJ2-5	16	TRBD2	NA	TGTGCCAGCAGCCACGGGACTAGCGGGGGGAGAGAGACCCAGTACTTC	CASSHGTSGGRETQYF
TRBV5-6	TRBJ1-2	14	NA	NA	TGTGCCAGCTACCCGCGGGGCCGGAGCTTTGGCTACACCTTC	CASYPRGRSFGYTF
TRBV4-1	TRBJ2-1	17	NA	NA	TGCGCCAGCAGCCAAGCCGACAGATTTAGCTCCTACAATGAGCAGTTCTTC	CASSQADRFSSYNEQFF
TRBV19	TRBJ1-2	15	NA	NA	TGTGCCAGTAGTATAGTGGGAGATTCCGGCTATGGCTACACCTTC	CASSIVGDSGYGYTF
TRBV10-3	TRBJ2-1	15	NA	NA	TGTGCCATCAGAGAATGGGACCGCGACTACAATGAGCAGTTCTTC	CAIREWDRDYNEQFF
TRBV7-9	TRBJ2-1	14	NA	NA	TGTGCCGTCTCCGGGATCCGGACCGGCAATGAGCAGTTCTTC	CAVSGIRTGNEQFF
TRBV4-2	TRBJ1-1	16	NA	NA	TGTGCCAGCTCCGACCCGCGGGGGGGGCTGGGCACTGAAGCTTTCTTT	CASSDPRGGLGTEAFF
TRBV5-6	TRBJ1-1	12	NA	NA	TGTGCCAGCAGCTTGGGAAGGGGGTTACCTTTCTTT	CASSLGRGLPFF
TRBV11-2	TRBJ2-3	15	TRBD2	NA	TGTGCCAGCAGCTTAAGGGCGGGGGGCACAGATACGCAGTATTTT	CASSLRAGGTDTQYF
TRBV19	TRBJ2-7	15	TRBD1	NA	TGTGCCAGTACCCCGACAGGGGAAGGACCCTACGAGCAGTACTTC	CASTPTGEGPYEQYF
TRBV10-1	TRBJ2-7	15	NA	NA	TGCGCCAGCAGCCCCGGAGGGGCAGGCAGCTACGAGCAGTACTTC	CASSPGGAGSYEQYF
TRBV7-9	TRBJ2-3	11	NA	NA	TGTGCAGCCGGGAGAACAGATACGCAGTATTTT	CAAGRTDTQYF
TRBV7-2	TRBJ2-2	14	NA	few	TGTGCCAGCAGCTTAAACCGGAACACCGGGGAGCTGTTTTTT	CASSLNRNTGELFF
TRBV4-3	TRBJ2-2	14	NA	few	TGCGCCAGCAGCCAAGATACGGTTACCGGGGAGCTGTTTTTT	CASSQDTVTGELFF
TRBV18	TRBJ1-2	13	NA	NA	TGTGCCAGCTCACCCGGGGAGAACTATGGCTACACCTTC	CASSPGENYGYTF
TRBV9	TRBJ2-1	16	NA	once	TGTGCCAGCAGCGTTGACGGGAGCCCCCCCTACAATGAGCAGTTCTTC	CASSVDGSPPYNEQFF
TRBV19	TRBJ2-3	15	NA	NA	TGTGCCAGTAGTATGGGGGGCAAGAGGACAGATACGCAGTATTTT	CASSMGGKRTDTQYF
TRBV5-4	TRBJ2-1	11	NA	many	TGTGCCAGCAGCTTCAACAATGAGCAGTTCTTC	CASSFNNEQFF
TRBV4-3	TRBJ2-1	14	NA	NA	TGCGCCAGCAGCCAAGAGCAGGGTACAGGCGAGCAGTTCTTC	CASSQEQGTGEQFF
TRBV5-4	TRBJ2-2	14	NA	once	TGTGCCAGCAGCGTTATCGCCAACACCGGGGAGCTGTTTTTT	CASSVIANTGELFF
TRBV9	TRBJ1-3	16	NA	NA	TGTGCCAGCAGCTCAGCCCCTCAGGATTCTGGAAACACCATATATTTT	CASSSAPQDSGNTIYF
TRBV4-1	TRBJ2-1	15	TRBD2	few	TGCGCCAGCAGCCCCCCTAGCGGGGCCTACAATGAGCAGTTCTTC	CASSPPSGAYNEQFF
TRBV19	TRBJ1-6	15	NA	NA	TGTGCCAGTAGTATGAGGGGGAGGGGGAATTCACCCCTCCACTTT	CASSMRGRGNSPLHF
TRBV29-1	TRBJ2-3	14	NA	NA	TGCAGTGTCAGGAGGGCGGAACAATCAGATACGCAGTATTTT	CSVRRAEQSDTQYF
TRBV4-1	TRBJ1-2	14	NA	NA	TGCGCCAGCAGCCAAGAGGGGGGGCGTTTTGGCTACACCTTC	CASSQEGGRFGYTF
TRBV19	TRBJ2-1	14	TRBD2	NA	TGTGCCAGTAGGTCTAGCGGGATCTACAATGAGCAGTTCTTC	CASRSSGIYNEQFF
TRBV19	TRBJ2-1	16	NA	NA	TGTGCCAGTAGACCCCCAGGAGGGAGCTCCTACAATGAGCAGTTCTTC	CASRPPGGSSYNEQFF
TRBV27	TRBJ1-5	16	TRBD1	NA	TGTGCCAGCAGTCCCCGGGACAGGGGCCTTTATCAGCCCCAGCATTTT	CASSPRDRGLYQPQHF
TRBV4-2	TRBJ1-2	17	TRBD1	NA	TGTGCCAGCAGCCAAGAACGAGGACAGGGGCTCTTCGGTGGCTACACCTTC	CASSQERGQGLFGGYTF
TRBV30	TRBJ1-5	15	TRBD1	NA	TGTGCCTGGAGTCCCCTGACAGGGGATCAACAGCCCCAGCATTTT	CAWSPLTGDQQPQHF
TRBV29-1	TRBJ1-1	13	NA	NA	TGCAGCGCCGGAAGGGGTACGAACACTGAAGCTTTCTTT	CSAGRGTNTEAFF
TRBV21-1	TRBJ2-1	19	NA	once	TGTGCCAGCAGCGGACCTTACGCGGGGGCTAGCGGGGGAGACAATGAGCAGTTCTTC	CASSGPYAGASGGDNEQFF
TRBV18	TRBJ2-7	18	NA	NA	TGTGCCAGCTCACCAGCGGGTGGTAGAGGTATCAATACTAAGGGGCAGTACTTC	CASSPAGGRGINTKGQYF
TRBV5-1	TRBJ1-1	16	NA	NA	TGCGCCAGCAGCCGCGTAGGAGGACCGATTAACACTGAAGCTTTCTTT	CASSRVGGPINTEAFF
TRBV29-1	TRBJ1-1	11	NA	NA	TGCAGCGCAGACAGGAACACTGAAGCTTTCTTT	CSADRNTEAFF
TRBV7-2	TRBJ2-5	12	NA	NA	TGTGCCAGCAGCTTACTCACGGAGACCCAGTACTTC	CASSLLTETQYF
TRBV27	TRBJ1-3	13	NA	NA	TGTGCCAGCAGTTTGAGCTCTGGAAACACCATATATTTT	CASSLSSGNTIYF
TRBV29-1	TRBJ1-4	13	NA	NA	TGCAGCGTTGGGGGGGGACCCGGCGAAAAACTGTTTTTT	CSVGGGPGEKLFF
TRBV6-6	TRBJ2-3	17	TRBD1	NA	TGTGCCAGCAGACGACCAATGGGGACAGGGAGAACAGATACGCAGTATTTT	CASRRPMGTGRTDTQYF
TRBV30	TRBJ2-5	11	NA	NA	TGTGCCTGGAGTGGGCAAGAGACCCAGTACTTC	CAWSGQETQYF
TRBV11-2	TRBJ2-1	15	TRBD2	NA	TGTGCCAGCAGCCCGACAAGACTAGCGGGAGTTGAGCAGTTCTTC	CASSPTRLAGVEQFF
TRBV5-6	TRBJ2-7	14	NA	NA	TGTGCCAGCAGCTTTAAAGGGGTCAACAACGAGCAGTACTTC	CASSFKGVNNEQYF
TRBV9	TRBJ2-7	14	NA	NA	TGTGCCAGCAGCGCTGGGGGAAGCTCCTACGAGCAGTACTTC	CASSAGGSSYEQYF
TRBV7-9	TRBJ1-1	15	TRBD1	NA	TGTGCCAGCAGCTCGACTTACAGGGGGCGTGGAGAAGCTTTCTTT	CASSSTYRGRGEAFF